This T cell receptor beta chain was captured by sequencing in a study of cytomegalovirus exposure and HLA in healthy donors. PCR was performed using 60 Vbeta and 13 Jbeta primers. Sequencing was performed with immunoSEQ multiplex PCR; in TCRdb, only in-frame clones are kept and a portion is missing. The data show 87,000 or so clones, under 9% seen once. This clone came up a few times. The germline gives CDR1 MNHEY, CDR2 SVGAGI. V lost 2 bases to trimming and J lost 0 bases, with 10 bases between them. This CDR3 is built from 15 residues. Material for sequencing was PBMCs. The rearrangement links TRBV6-5 to TRBJ2-5; a weak D match, TRBD1 (6 bases). The clonotype originates from a man between 50 and 59 years old in good health and CMV-seronegative. CDR3 protein: CASSYGGQHQETQYF. The DNA of the CDR3 is TGTGCCAGCAGTTACGGTGGACAGCACCAAGAGACCCAGTACTTC.